The 23 T cell receptor beta chains in this list originate from one sample, sequenced in a study of T cells after yellow fever vaccination. TCRdb re-called the 5' RACE reads through MiXCR, storing one row per CDR3 protein. The sample includes some 200,000 distinct CDR3 sequences, about 10% of them seen just once. The source material was CD8+ T cells sorted from PBMCs, sampled 15 days after the yellow fever booster vaccination. The receptor set was obtained from a man younger than 35 who received the YFV17D yellow fever vaccine.

The sample holds a few counts of this clonotype. This CDR3 is CATSDLTRPNNEQFF. CDR3 DNA sequence: TGTGCCACCAGTGATTTGACTCGGCCGAACAATGAGCAGTTCTTC. V usage is TRBV24-1 and J usage is TRBJ2-1; D uncertain. CDR1 and CDR2 (germline): KGHDR, SFDVKD. The CDR3 runs to 15 residues. With 0 bases removed from V and 5 bases from J, the gap between germline ends came to 10 bases.

The CDR3 here is CASRRRGIEHEQYF. The CDR3 DNA follows: TGTGCCAGCAGACGCCGGGGGATCGAACACGAGCAGTACTTC. This chain links TRBV5-8 with TRBJ2-7; D might be TRBD2 (6 bases). The CDR3 extends over 14 amino acids. Trimming pared 5 bases from V and 5 bases from J, leaving 17 bases between. The germline V gene has CDR1 SGHTS and CDR2 YDEGEE.

V and J are TRBV5-5 and TRBJ1-6; D is unclear. The CDR3 runs to 16 residues. The germline V and J ends were trimmed by 3 bases and 4 bases, with 14 bases remaining between them. CDR1 and CDR2 from the germline V gene are SGHKS and YYEKEE (reference sequence). The CDR3 bases are TGTGCCAGCAGCTCCTGGACGGAAGCGTATAATTCACCCCTCCACTTT. It specifies CASSSWTEAYNSPLHF.

The genes are TRBV9 and TRBJ2-1; 10 positions agree with TRBD1. The germline V gene encodes CDR1 SGDLS and CDR2 YYNGEE. The CDR3 extends over 19 amino acids. The V and J ends lost 0 bases and 8 bases, in that order; junction bases with no gene match: 17. The DNA for the CDR3 is TGTGCCAGCAGCGTAGAACCGGGACAGGGGACTCTGCCGGCCGATGAGCAGTTCTTC. This sequence encodes CASSVEPGQGTLPADEQFF.

The chain combines TRBV27 with TRBJ2-7, with 8 bases identical to TRBD2. The CDR3 has 13 amino acids. Germline lookup yields CDR1 MNHEY and CDR2 SMNVEV (reference sequence). V was pared by 0 bases and J by 7 bases, with 2 bases of the junction left unmatched. CDR3 bases: TGTGCCAGCAGTTTATCGATAGCGGGGGAGCAGTACGTC. Translating gives CASSLSIAGEQYV.

This chain links TRBV6-5 with TRBJ2-2; 9 bases fit TRBD1. Germline-derived CDR1 and CDR2 are MNHEY and SVGAGI. With V trimmed by 5 bases and J by 3 bases, 13 bases remained unmatched. The CDR3 contains 18 residues. The CDR3 region is CASSLTGTGTKDTGELFF. The DNA of the CDR3 is TGTGCCAGCAGTCTGACCGGGACAGGGACGAAGGACACCGGGGAGCTGTTTTTT.

The chain recombines TRBV20-1 with TRBJ2-1; D is unresolved. The CDR3 spans 13 residues. V was trimmed by 1 base and J by 10 bases, leaving 14 bases between them. Germline V CDR1 and CDR2: DFQATT, SNEGSKA (reference sequence). This chain's CDR3 is CSARGTNPREQFF. The CDR3 DNA follows: TGCAGTGCTAGAGGGACCAACCCCCGGGAGCAGTTCTTC.

The V gene is TRBV23-1, the J gene TRBJ2-3; the match to TRBD2 covers 8 bases. TRBV23-1 is known as an ORF, though its function is uncertain. The CDR3 spans 17 residues. V gave up 4 bases and J gave up 0 bases; unmatched junction bases: 9. CDR3 sequence (DNA): TGCGCCAGCAGTCGACACACTAGCGGCGCAAGCACAGATACGCAGTATTTT. It translates to CASSRHTSGASTDTQYF.

In this sample, this clonotype turned up a few times. The CDR3 DNA reads as TGTGCCAGCAGTCAACCCGGGCTCTGGAATGAGCAGTTCTTC. Its translation is CASSQPGLWNEQFF. The rearrangement joins TRBV25-1 to TRBJ2-1; D is ambiguous. Trimming left V 5 bases short and J 7 bases short, with 15 bases between. The V gene's germline CDR1 is MGHDK and CDR2 SYGVNS. The CDR3 runs to 14 residues.

The V call is TRBV9, the J call TRBJ1-2, with D perhaps matching TRBD1 (5 bases). Between the trimmed V and J ends, which lost 4 bases and 2 bases, there was a span of 12 bases. This CDR3 comprises 14 residues. CDR1 SGDLS and CDR2 YYNGEE come from the germline V gene. Written as DNA, the CDR3 is TGTGCCAGCAGCCCGGGGGGAGGGAACTATGGCTACACCTTC. It specifies CASSPGGGNYGYTF.

This chain uses TRBV5-1 with TRBJ2-3; no firm D call. Germline-derived CDR1 and CDR2 are SGHRS and YFSETQ. The CDR3 is made up of 12 amino acids. The V end lost 1 base, the J end lost 5 bases, and 5 bases lay between the germline ends. CDR3: CASSLSGDTQYF. CDR3 sequence (DNA): TGCGCCAGCAGCTTGTCGGGAGATACGCAGTATTTT. The whole variable domain, remainder taken from reference TRBV5-1 and TRBJ2-3, is KAGVTQTPRYLIKTRGQQVTLSCSPISGHRSVSWYQQTPGQGLQFLFEYFSETQRNKGNFPGRFSGRQFSNSRSEMNVSTLELGDSALYLCASSLSGDTQYFGPGTRLTVL.

This clonotype was observed a few times. The chain couples TRBV29-1 to TRBJ1-2, with D tentatively TRBD1 (6 bases). This CDR3 comprises 16 residues. In germline, CDR1 is SQVTM, CDR2 ANQGSEA. CDR3 in amino acids: CSAEGPGAYFNYGYTF. DNA of the CDR3: TGCAGTGCCGAGGGGCCAGGGGCCTATTTCAACTATGGCTACACCTTC.

The chain recombines TRBV12-3 or TRBV12-4 with TRBJ1-1, with D maybe TRBD1 (6 bases). The V and J ends lost 4 bases and 5 bases respectively, with 20 bases between them. CDR3 length: 16 amino acids. The CDR3 coding sequence is TGTGCCAGCAGTTACTCCGGGACACACCCGGGGACTGAAGCTTTCTTT. It specifies CASSYSGTHPGTEAFF.

The chain joins TRBV2 to TRBJ2-7; D is perhaps TRBD2 (5 bases). V was trimmed by 5 bases and J by 3 bases, leaving 14 bases between them. CDR3 length: 14 amino acids. The germline V gene encodes CDR1 SNHLY and CDR2 FYNNEI. The CDR3 region has the DNA TGTGCCAGCAGTCAGGACTCACGACTCTACGAGCAGTACGTC. Translated: CASSQDSRLYEQYV.

This clonotype was recorded a few times. The chain joins TRBV12-3 or TRBV12-4 to TRBJ2-1, with 11 bases that match TRBD2. After removal of 6 bases from V and 3 bases from J, the junction contained 1 base not matched to a gene. This CDR3 spans 14 amino acids. CDR3: CASRLAGDYNEQFF. The CDR3 DNA reads TGTGCCAGCAGACTAGCGGGAGACTACAATGAGCAGTTCTTC.

This clonotype has only a few counts. J is TRBJ1-6 and V is TRBV6-6, with 10 bases identical to TRBD1. The CDR3 sequence is 16 residues long. The germline V gene has CDR1 MNHNY and CDR2 SVGAGI (reference sequence). V shed 0 bases and J 8 bases; nucleotides not matched to a gene: 4. The CDR3 reads CASSYSRDRGDSPLHF. Here the CDR3 DNA reads TGTGCCAGCAGTTACTCGAGGGACAGGGGCGATTCACCCCTCCACTTT.

Ten or more counts support this clonotype. The V call is TRBV14, the J call TRBJ2-7, with a tentative D call TRBD1 (5 bases). Trimming removed 4 bases from V and 0 bases from J, with 10 bases in between. The CDR3 has 14 amino acids. The germline V gene has CDR1 SGHDN and CDR2 FVKESK. CDR3 bases: TGTGCCAGCAGCCCACGACAGAGCTCCTACGAGCAGTACGTC. Amino acids: CASSPRQSSYEQYV.

This clonotype was seen more than once but under ten times. The chain links TRBV6-2 or TRBV6-3 to TRBJ2-3; D remains unclear. This CDR3 spans 14 amino acids. The ends were cut back, 9 bases at V and 2 bases at J, with 15 bases in the middle. Germline V gene sequence: CDR1 MNHEY, CDR2 SVGEGT. CDR3 sequence: CARTGSHYTDTQYF. CDR3 nucleotide sequence: TGTGCCAGGACGGGTTCACACTACACAGATACGCAGTATTTT.

The V and J genes are TRBV6-2 or TRBV6-3 and TRBJ2-2; 7 nucleotides align to TRBD2. V dropped 0 bases and J dropped 3; count of bases not matched to a gene: 10. Germline V gene data show CDR1 as MNHEY and CDR2 as SVGEGT. The CDR3 extends over 18 amino acids. Here the CDR3 DNA reads TGTGCCAGCAGTTACTCGATCCCTGGCAGCGGGGACACCGGGGAGCTGTTTTTT. Its translation: CASSYSIPGSGDTGELFF.

This clonotype showed up just a few times. CDR3 nucleotides: TGTGCCAGCAGCCTGACAGGGTGGGAGACTGAAGCTTTCTTT. Its protein product is CASSLTGWETEAFF. The chain carries TRBV7-8 and TRBJ1-1; the match to TRBD1 covers 7 bases. V dropped 5 bases and J dropped 5; count of bases not matched to a gene: 8. The germline CDR1 and CDR2 sequences are SGHVS and FQNEAQ. This CDR3 has 14 amino acids.

This rearrangement joins TRBV6-5 to TRBJ1-2; D may be TRBD1 (6 bases). Per germline, CDR1 MNHEY and CDR2 SVGAGI. The CDR3 length is 15 residues. V lost 4 bases and J 7 bases, leaving 19 bases between the germline ends. The CDR3 coding sequence is TGTGCCAGCAGTTTCGACAGGAACTTTGCCCCTGGCTACACCTTC. Translated: CASSFDRNFAPGYTF.

This clonotype was detected ten times or more. V gene TRBV6-2 or TRBV6-3 combines with J gene TRBJ1-1; D remains ambiguous. V lost 0 bases to trimming and J lost 5 bases, with 10 bases between them. Germline assignment: CDR1 MNHEY and CDR2 SVGEGT. This CDR3 contains 14 residues. The CDR3 loop is CASSYSPGETEAFF. The DNA of the CDR3 is TGTGCCAGCAGTTACTCCCCGGGAGAGACTGAAGCTTTCTTT.

The chain uses TRBV5-5 and TRBJ1-1, with 11 bases that match TRBD1. Germline CDR1 is SGHKS and CDR2 is YYEKEE (reference sequence). The CDR3 runs to 15 residues. V was clipped by 4 bases and J by 4 bases; unmatched bases: 6. In DNA form, the CDR3 reads TGTGCCAGCAGCGCGACCGGGACAGGGGGCACTGAAGCTTTCTTT. Protein: CASSATGTGGTEAFF. The full variable domain, its missing parts supplied by reference TRBV5-5 and TRBJ1-1, is DAGVTQSPTHLIKTRGQQVTLRCSPISGHKSVSWYQQVLGQGPQFIFQYYEKEERGRGNFPDRFSARQFPNYSSELNVNALLLGDSALYLCASSATGTGGTEAFFGQGTRLTVV.